The T cell receptor beta chain described here comes from a study of blood T cell repertoires in COVID-19. The table came from immunoSEQ multiplex PCR; TCRdb's copy has only in-frame clones and leaves some out. The sample has roughly 11,000 clones, around 85% seen once. The germline V gene has CDR1 MGHRA and CDR2 YSYEKL. V lost 3 bases, J lost 4 bases, and 7 bases lay in between. The CDR3 extends over 13 amino acids. J is TRBJ2-1 and V is TRBV4-1; D possibly corresponds to TRBD2 (6 bases). The clonotype originates from a human donor in a cohort sampled during active COVID-19. The sequenced material came from peripheral blood. For the CDR3, the DNA is TGCGCCAGCAGCCAGGACTATTACAATGAGCAGTTCTTC. This translates into CASSQDYYNEQFF.